Each of the 4 T cell receptor beta chains below was sequenced from the same sample in a study of T cell responses to AZD1222 COVID-19 vaccine. TCRdb keeps only in-frame clones here, not all; method: immunoSEQ multiplex PCR. The sample carries about 120,000 clones, 91% recorded once. The source was peripheral blood, collected on day 0 of AZD1222 vaccination. Receptors were obtained from an adult in good health.

This clone was recorded a few times. The CDR3 region is CASSHSGTGGYEQYF. The CDR3 DNA reads TGCGCCAGCAGCCATTCCGGGACAGGGGGCTACGAGCAGTACTTC. The chain recombines TRBV4-3 with TRBJ2-7; TRBD1 matches 11 bases. In germline, CDR1 is LGHNA, CDR2 YSLEER. The CDR3 covers 15 residues. V shed 3 bases, J shed 3 bases, and the junction held 4 bases outside the gene matches.

The J gene is TRBJ2-1, the V gene TRBV5-1, with 11 bases aligning to TRBD1. Germline assignment: CDR1 SGHRS and CDR2 YFSETQ. With 3 bases clipped from V and 7 bases from J, the junction kept 9 bases outside the gene matches. The CDR3 totals 16 residues. CDR3 region: CASSSHGQGAINEQFF. The CDR3 DNA follows: TGCGCCAGCAGCTCGCATGGACAGGGGGCGATTAATGAGCAGTTCTTC.

On this clone itself: The junction differs from germline at one of its ends, possibly a read error. This sequence joins TRBV4-2 and TRBJ1-2; D gene uncertain. Germline loops: CDR1 LGHNA, CDR2 YNFKEQ. This CDR3 region has 13 residues. CDR3 sequence: CASSQVSAQEVIF. The DNA for the CDR3 is TGTGCCAGCAGCCAAGTCTCCGCTCAAGAGGTGATCTTC.

The chain recombines TRBV19 with TRBJ1-5; 8 bases fit TRBD1. CDR1 is LNHDA and CDR2 is SQIVND in the germline V gene (reference sequence). There are 13 residues in the CDR3. V trimming: 9 bases; J trimming: 7 bases; junction bases outside the gene matches: 8. CDR3 loop: CASKRQGSQPQHF. For the CDR3, the DNA is TGTGCCAGCAAGAGACAGGGGAGCCAGCCCCAGCATTTT.